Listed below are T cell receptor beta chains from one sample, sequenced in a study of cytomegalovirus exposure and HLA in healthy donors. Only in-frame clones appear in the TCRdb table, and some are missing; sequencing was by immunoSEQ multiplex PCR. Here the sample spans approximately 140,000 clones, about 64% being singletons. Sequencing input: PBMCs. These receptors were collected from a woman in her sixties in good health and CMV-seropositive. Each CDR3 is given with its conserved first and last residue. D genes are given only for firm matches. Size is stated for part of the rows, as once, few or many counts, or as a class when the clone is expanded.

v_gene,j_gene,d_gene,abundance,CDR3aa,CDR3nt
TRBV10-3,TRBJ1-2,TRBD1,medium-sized,CAISESSWDRAFYGYTF,TGTGCCATCAGTGAGTCATCTTGGGACAGGGCCTTCTATGGCTACACCTTC
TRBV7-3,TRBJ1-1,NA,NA,CASSSAMNTEAFF,TGTGCCAGCAGCTCCGCGATGAACACTGAAGCTTTCTTT
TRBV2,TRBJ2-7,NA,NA,CASTRVSVEGEQYF,TGTGCCAGCACCAGAGTCTCCGTGGAGGGCGAGCAGTACTTC
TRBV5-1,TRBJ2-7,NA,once,CASSLTGTYEQYF,TGCGCCAGCAGCTTGACAGGAACCTACGAGCAGTACTTC
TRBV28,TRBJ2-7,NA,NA,CASNPQGRGSYEQYF,TGTGCCAGCAACCCGCAAGGCAGGGGCTCCTACGAGCAGTACTTC
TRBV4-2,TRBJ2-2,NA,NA,CASSQEFGKSNTGELFF,TGTGCCAGCAGCCAAGAATTCGGGAAATCGAACACCGGGGAGCTGTTTTTT
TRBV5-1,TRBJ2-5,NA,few,CASSLEGEETQYF,TGCGCCAGCAGCTTGGAGGGAGAGGAGACCCAGTACTTC
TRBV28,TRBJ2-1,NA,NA,CASSLLDSSSYNEQFF,TGTGCCAGCAGTTTACTGGACTCGAGCTCCTACAATGAGCAGTTCTTC
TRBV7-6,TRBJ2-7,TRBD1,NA,CASSPGQPLWEQYF,TGTGCCAGCAGCCCGGGACAGCCCCTCTGGGAGCAGTACTTC
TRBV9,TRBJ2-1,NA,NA,CASSVGPSSDNEQFF,TGTGCCAGCAGCGTAGGCCCTAGTTCGGACAATGAGCAGTTCTTC
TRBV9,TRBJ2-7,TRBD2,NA,CASSVLAGDAYEQYF,TGTGCCAGCAGCGTCCTAGCGGGAGACGCCTACGAGCAGTACTTC
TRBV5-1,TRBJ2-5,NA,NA,CASSPLGGRETQYF,TGCGCCAGCAGCCCCCTGGGGGGGCGAGAGACCCAGTACTTC
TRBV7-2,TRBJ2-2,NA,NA,CASSSNVGETGELFF,TGTGCCAGCAGCTCTAACGTGGGAGAGACCGGGGAGCTGTTTTTT
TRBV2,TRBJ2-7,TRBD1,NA,CASAGQGPYEQYF,TGTGCCAGCGCGGGACAGGGCCCCTACGAGCAGTACTTC